Shown below are 6 T cell receptor beta chains from a single sample sequenced in a study of healthy donors' naive CD4 and CD8 T cells (dated by TCRdb to about 2015). The listed sequencing device is 454 GS FLX Titanium. A previously published linear amplification protocol was used to construct TCR libraries from about 0.45 ug of total RNA. TCRdb applied fastp at Q25 and MiXCR to the public reads, then kept only in-frame beta chains. Entries that share a CDR3 protein sequence are merged under the most common genes and DNA. Within this sample are about 180,000 distinct CDR3 sequences, with about four fifths of them counted one time only. The biggest ten clones account for roughly 2.3% of the sample. Material: naive CD4+ and CD8+ T cells sorted from blood, pooled from several donors. This specimen's cell subset or site label, per the study, means: FACS-sorted naive CD4+ (CD45RO-CD45RA+) and naive CD8+ (CD45RA+CD27bright) T cells. The source of these receptors is a pool of human donors in good health; the sample pools cells from several healthy donors.

The CDR3 DNA follows: TGTGCCAGCAGTTTATTCGGACTAGCGGGCTACTACAATGAGCAGTTCTTC. Translated: CASSLFGLAGYYNEQFF. V usage is TRBV27 and J usage is TRBJ2-1, with 11 bases that match TRBD2. Unmatched junction bases numbered 5, after V lost 1 base and J lost 3 bases. Looked up from germline, CDR1 is MNHEY and CDR2 is SMNVEV (reference sequence). The CDR3 spans 17 residues.

V gene TRBV5-7 combines with J gene TRBJ2-5; possible D gene TRBD1, 5 bases. Being an ORF, TRBV5-7 has a function that is uncertain. The CDR3 loop spans 15 amino acids. V was shortened by 0 bases and J by 5 bases, with 14 bases between the two germline ends. The CDR3 sequence: CASSLGRVAQETQYF. CDR3 bases: TGTGCCAGCAGCTTGGGCAGGGTCGCACAGGAGACCCAGTACTTC.

J is TRBJ2-1 and V is TRBV30; D is unresolved. V was pared by 0 bases and J by 7 bases, with 10 bases between. The CDR3 totals 13 residues. CDR1 and CDR2 from the germline V gene are GTSNPN and SVGIG (reference sequence). The CDR3 DNA sequence: TGTGCCTGGAGTGTCGGTAGGATTAATGAGCAGTTCTTC. Translation: CAWSVGRINEQFF.

CDR3 protein: CASSPTMGGTEAFF. CDR3 sequence (DNA): TGTGCCAGCAGCCCCACCATGGGTGGCACTGAAGCTTTCTTT. The chain combines TRBV11-2 with TRBJ1-1; D gene ambiguous. V was clipped by 5 bases and J by 4 bases, with 14 bases between them. The CDR3 totals 14 residues. Germline values: CDR1 SGHAT, CDR2 FQNNGV. The variable domain in full, with the rest retrieved from reference TRBV11-2 and TRBJ1-1, is EAGVAQSPRYKIIEKRQSVAFWCNPISGHATLYWYQQILGQGPKLLIQFQNNGVVDDSQLPKDRFSAERLKGVDSTLKIQPAKLEDSAVYLCASSPTMGGTEAFFGQGTRLTVV.

V gene TRBV10-3 combines with J gene TRBJ1-1; no clear D. Germline assignment: CDR1 ENHRY and CDR2 SYGVKD. This CDR3 region has 12 residues. Between the trimmed V and J ends, which lost 8 bases and 4 bases, there was a span of 11 bases. The CDR3 here is CAIQEVGTEAFF. The DNA for the CDR3 is TGTGCCATCCAGGAGGTGGGCACTGAAGCTTTCTTT.

The rearrangement links TRBV29-1 to TRBJ2-1; 7 bases map to TRBD2. The CDR3 consists of 16 residues. With 1 base clipped from V and 2 bases from J, the junction kept 8 bases outside the gene matches. Germline CDR1 and CDR2: SQVTM and ANQGSEA. The CDR3 loop is CSVEVGAGIPYNEQFF. The CDR3, as DNA: TGCAGCGTTGAAGTCGGAGCGGGGATTCCCTACAATGAGCAGTTCTTC.